This TCR beta chain was profiled in a study of cytomegalovirus exposure and HLA in healthy donors. In the study overall: Samples from HLA-typed donors yielded approximately 88 million unique TCRs in an early data release. Study findings and constraints: Accurate predictions that matched the HLA-A and HLA-B alleles of most subjects were reportedly made from TCR beta sequences. The study put 160 or so TCR beta chains on its list as cytomegalovirus-associated.

With 6 bases removed from V and 0 bases from J, the gap between germline ends came to 7 bases. Germline V lookup: CDR1 MNHNS, CDR2 SASEGT. The CDR3 sequence is 13 residues long. The PCR had 60 Vbeta and 13 Jbeta primers. The protocol was immunoSEQ multiplex PCR, while the TCRdb copy is restricted to in-frame clones and leaves out a portion. The table shows about 100,000 clones, with more than 60% occurring only once. Note on this clone: Its antigen is not identified.

The receptor comes from a woman between 18 and 30 years old in good health and CMV-seropositive. Sequenced input: PBMCs. V usage is TRBV6-1 and J usage is TRBJ2-3, with D possibly matching TRBD1 (6 bases). The chain's CDR3 is CASRDRSTDTQYF. In nucleotides, the CDR3 is TGTGCCAGCAGGGACAGAAGCACAGATACGCAGTATTTT.